A single sample gave rise to the 27 T cell receptor beta chains below, sequenced in a study of T cell responses to AZD1222 COVID-19 vaccine. The table came from immunoSEQ multiplex PCR; TCRdb's copy has only in-frame clones and leaves some out. The sample includes about 150,000 clones, 90% to 95% of them seen just once. This specimen consisted of peripheral blood, obtained on day 0 of AZD1222 vaccination. The receptors originated from an adult in good health.

V and J are TRBV18 and TRBJ1-2, with D uncertain. Trimming removed 3 bases from V and 7 bases from J, with 9 bases in between. CDR1 KGHSH and CDR2 LQKENI come from the germline V gene. The length of the CDR3 is 12 residues. The CDR3 is CASSPNKGGYTF. CDR3 coding DNA: TGTGCCAGCTCACCGAATAAAGGTGGCTACACCTTC.

The rearrangement links TRBV20-1 to TRBJ1-2; D remains unclear. Trimming left V 8 bases short and J 2 bases short, with 9 bases between. CDR1 and CDR2 from the germline V gene are DFQATT and SNEGSKA (reference sequence). The CDR3 sequence is 11 residues long. The CDR3 DNA follows: TGCAGTCAACGGCAAAACTATGGCTACACCTTC. Amino acid sequence: CSQRQNYGYTF.

The rearrangement joins TRBV2 to TRBJ2-5; a possible D gene is TRBD1 (6 bases). With 8 bases removed from V and 0 bases from J, the gap between germline ends came to 16 bases. Germline V gene lookup returns CDR1 SNHLY and CDR2 FYNNEI. The CDR3 is 15 residues long. The CDR3 reads CASRSQGSYQETQYF. The CDR3 coding sequence is TGTGCCAGCCGGAGTCAGGGGTCGTACCAAGAGACCCAGTACTTC.

The chain is built from TRBV19 and TRBJ1-1; a possible D gene is TRBD1 (5 bases). Germline-derived CDR1 and CDR2 are LNHDA and SQIVND (reference sequence). This CDR3 is built from 17 residues. Trimming removed 5 bases from V and 7 bases from J, with 26 bases in between. The CDR3 DNA reads as TGTGCCAGTAGTCTAGGGGTCGGTGGCAATTCCGCCGGTGAAGCTTTCTTT. The encoded protein is CASSLGVGGNSAGEAFF. Variable domain in full (rest from reference TRBV19 and TRBJ1-1): DGGITQSPKYLFRKEGQNVTLSCEQNLNHDAMYWYRQDPGQGLRLIYYSQIVNDFQKGDIAEGYSVSREKKESFPLTVTSAQKNPTAFYLCASSLGVGGNSAGEAFFGQGTRLTVV.

This chain connects TRBV5-1 to TRBJ2-5; D uncertain. Germline V gene data show CDR1 as SGHRS and CDR2 as YFSETQ. The V end lost 0 bases, the J end lost 5 bases, and 8 bases lay between the germline ends. The CDR3 totals 13 residues. CDR3 protein: CASSLGARETQYF. CDR3 in DNA: TGCGCCAGCAGCTTGGGGGCCCGGGAGACCCAGTACTTC.

J is TRBJ1-2 and V is TRBV4-3; D not certain. V gave up 4 bases and J gave up 1 base, with 16 bases separating them. This CDR3 has 16 amino acids. Germline CDR1 reads LGHNA; CDR2 reads YSLEER. CDR3 sequence: CASSPLVLTHNYGYTF. CDR3 bases: TGCGCCAGCAGCCCCTTGGTTTTGACCCATAACTATGGCTACACCTTC.

This sequence joins TRBV12-3 or TRBV12-4 and TRBJ1-2; D might be TRBD1 (6 bases). The CDR3 extends over 13 amino acids. Deletions cut 3 bases from V and 3 bases from J, with 8 bases between. CDR3 nucleotide sequence: TGTGCCAGCAGTTTGGGGGGGCACTATGGCTACACCTTC. It yields the protein CASSLGGHYGYTF.

The chain recombines TRBV7-9 with TRBJ1-4; D gene ambiguous. CDR3 size: 14 residues. The V gene's germline CDR1 is SEHNR and CDR2 FQNEAQ (reference sequence). V was clipped by 6 bases and J by 8 bases, with 16 bases between them. The DNA of the CDR3 is TGTGCCAGCAGGGACGGCCGTACCGGGGAAAAACTGTTTTTT. Amino acids: CASRDGRTGEKLFF.

This chain joins TRBV18 and TRBJ1-2, with TRBD1 matching over 7 bases. Per germline, CDR1 KGHSH and CDR2 LQKENI. The CDR3 contains 16 residues. Unmatched junction bases numbered 9, after V lost 3 bases and J lost 2 bases. The CDR3 loop reads CASSPLGTQGNYGYTF. CDR3 DNA: TGTGCCAGCTCACCGTTAGGGACACAGGGGAACTATGGCTACACCTTC.

The chain carries TRBV9 and TRBJ2-2, with no clear D. V dropped 3 bases and J dropped 0 bases, with 3 bases sitting between them. Germline V CDR1 and CDR2: SGDLS, YYNGEE. The CDR3 runs to 13 residues. CDR3 DNA: TGTGCCAGCAGCGGAGCGAACACCGGGGAGCTGTTTTTT. Amino acid sequence: CASSGANTGELFF.

The J gene is TRBJ1-1, the V gene TRBV5-1; D is perhaps TRBD1 (6 bases). V lost 7 bases and J lost 4, with 17 bases in between. Germline V gene sequence: CDR1 SGHRS, CDR2 YFSETQ. This CDR3 has 14 residues. CDR3 in DNA: TGCGCCAGCCGCCAGGGGTCGAGGGGCACTGAAGCTTTCTTT. As protein: CASRQGSRGTEAFF. Using reference TRBV5-1 and TRBJ1-1 for the parts outside the CDR3, the full variable domain is KAGVTQTPRYLIKTRGQQVTLSCSPISGHRSVSWYQQTPGQGLQFLFEYFSETQRNKGNFPGRFSGRQFSNSRSEMNVSTLELGDSALYLCASRQGSRGTEAFFGQGTRLTVV.

This chain uses TRBV11-2 with TRBJ2-2, with D uncertain. CDR3 length equals 13 residues. Trimming removed 0 bases at V and 7 bases at J, with 6 bases between. From germline, CDR1 is SGHAT and CDR2 FQNNGV. The CDR3 DNA reads TGTGCCAGCAGCTTAGAGGCAAGCGGGGAGCTGTTTTTT. It translates to CASSLEASGELFF. Supplemented by reference TRBV11-2 and TRBJ2-2, the full variable domain reads EAGVAQSPRYKIIEKRQSVAFWCNPISGHATLYWYQQILGQGPKLLIQFQNNGVVDDSQLPKDRFSAERLKGVDSTLKIQPAKLEDSAVYLCASSLEASGELFFGEGSRLTVL.

The CDR3 protein is CASSYQGSSSGNTIYF. Written as DNA, the CDR3 is TGTGCCAGCAGTTACCAGGGGTCCTCCTCTGGAAACACCATATATTTT. V gene TRBV6-5 combines with J gene TRBJ1-3; D might be TRBD1 (6 bases). V lost 2 bases, J lost 0 bases, and 11 bases lay in between. Per germline, CDR1 MNHEY and CDR2 SVGAGI. This CDR3 region has 16 residues.

CDR3 coding DNA: TGTGCCAGCAGCGTAGGCGGGGAAGGTGGCTACACCTTC. Protein sequence: CASSVGGEGGYTF. J is TRBJ1-2 and V is TRBV9; D remains ambiguous. The CDR3 runs to 13 residues. Trimming pared 0 bases from V and 7 bases from J, leaving 10 bases between. CDR1 SGDLS and CDR2 YYNGEE come from the germline V gene.

The chain combines TRBV12-3 or TRBV12-4 with TRBJ1-1; D ambiguous. There are 12 residues in the CDR3. V was clipped by 3 bases and J by 0 bases, with 2 bases between them. Here the CDR3 DNA reads TGTGCCAGCAGTTTGGTGAACACTGAAGCTTTCTTT. It yields the protein CASSLVNTEAFF.

The J gene is TRBJ1-2, the V gene TRBV10-3, with D possibly being TRBD1 (5 bases). V dropped 2 bases and J dropped 3 bases, with 10 bases sitting between them. Germline V gene sequence: CDR1 ENHRY, CDR2 SYGVKD. The CDR3 covers 14 residues. The CDR3 spells CAISEAGADYGYTF. CDR3 sequence (DNA): TGTGCCATCAGTGAGGCCGGGGCTGACTATGGCTACACCTTC.

The rearrangement links TRBV4-1 to TRBJ1-3; D unclear. This CDR3 has 14 residues. The germline V gene has CDR1 MGHRA and CDR2 YSYEKL. Trimming left V 0 bases short and J 3 bases short, with 6 bases between. The CDR3 DNA follows: TGCGCCAGCAGCCAAGAAGGAGTTGGAAACACCATATATTTT. It is translated as CASSQEGVGNTIYF.

This rearrangement joins TRBV10-3 to TRBJ2-3; TRBD2 matches at 11 bases. There are 16 residues in the CDR3. In germline, CDR1 is ENHRY, CDR2 SYGVKD. J lost 2 bases, V lost 0 bases, and 1 base had no gene match. Here the CDR3 DNA reads TGTGCCATCAGTGAGTCTAGCGGGGGGGCCACAGATACGCAGTATTTT. As protein: CAISESSGGATDTQYF.

The J gene is TRBJ1-1, the V gene TRBV7-2; D may be TRBD1 (5 bases). The CDR3 extends over 14 amino acids. The V end lost 5 bases, the J end lost 0 bases, and 10 bases lay between the germline ends. The germline gives CDR1 SGHTA, CDR2 FQGNSA. The CDR3 protein is CASSPGTLNTEAFF. The CDR3 DNA reads as TGTGCCAGCAGCCCCGGGACTTTGAACACTGAAGCTTTCTTT.

The chain is built from TRBV10-3 and TRBJ1-2; D gene uncertain. Trimming took off 4 bases at V and 6 bases at J, with 3 bases between the two ends. This CDR3 is built from 10 residues. CDR1 and CDR2 (germline): ENHRY, SYGVKD. CDR3 protein: CAISVDGYTF. The CDR3 DNA follows: TGTGCCATCAGTGTAGATGGCTACACCTTC.

The chain joins TRBV28 to TRBJ1-2; unclear D gene. The CDR3 extends over 14 amino acids. Germline V gene lookup returns CDR1 MDHEN and CDR2 SYDVKM. V lost 2 bases and J lost 0, with 7 bases in between. The CDR3 nucleotides read TGTGCCAGCAGTTTACAGGTTTCTAACTATGGCTACACCTTC. It translates to CASSLQVSNYGYTF.

The chain carries TRBV5-1 and TRBJ2-3; maybe TRBD2 (5 bases). The V gene's germline CDR1 is SGHRS and CDR2 YFSETQ. The CDR3 has 14 residues. V lost 4 bases to trimming and J lost 2 bases, with 11 bases between them. The CDR3 nucleotides read TGCGCCAGCAGCGGGCTAGACTACACAGATACGCAGTATTTT. This translates into CASSGLDYTDTQYF. The variable domain in full, with the rest retrieved from reference TRBV5-1 and TRBJ2-3, is KAGVTQTPRYLIKTRGQQVTLSCSPISGHRSVSWYQQTPGQGLQFLFEYFSETQRNKGNFPGRFSGRQFSNSRSEMNVSTLELGDSALYLCASSGLDYTDTQYFGPGTRLTVL.

This clone was counted once. This same CDR3 is encoded by further DNA sequences in the sample. The chain employs TRBV28 and TRBJ1-2, with 8 bases identical to TRBD1. CDR3 length: 14 amino acids. Germline trimming cut 5 bases from V and 5 bases from J; bases unmatched to any gene: 7. Germline lookup yields CDR1 MDHEN and CDR2 SYDVKM. The CDR3 DNA sequence: TGTGCCAGCAGTACAGGACAGGGAAATTATGGCTACACCTTC. Translating it yields CASSTGQGNYGYTF.

This clone was counted a single time. V and J are TRBV7-6 and TRBJ2-3; maybe TRBD1 (6 bases). This CDR3 spans 15 amino acids. The V and J ends lost 1 base and 2 bases respectively, with 10 bases between them. Germline V gene lookup returns CDR1 SGHVS and CDR2 FNYEAQ. CDR3 loop: CASSLVDRNTDTQYF. Written as DNA, the CDR3 is TGTGCCAGCAGCTTAGTGGACAGAAACACAGATACGCAGTATTTT.

This rearrangement joins TRBV24-1 to TRBJ1-2; D gene ambiguous. V was cut by 4 bases and J by 2 bases, with 16 bases left in between. Germline V lookup: CDR1 KGHDR, CDR2 SFDVKD. The CDR3 extends over 16 amino acids. The CDR3 DNA sequence: TGTGCCACCAGTGACCCGAGAGAGCGGTGGAACTATGGCTACACCTTC. Translated: CATSDPRERWNYGYTF.

The chain recombines TRBV5-1 with TRBJ1-1; TRBD1 matches at 8 bases. Losses at the gene ends were 0 bases for V and 7 bases for J; bases not matched to a gene: 8. The CDR3 totals 15 residues. CDR1 SGHRS and CDR2 YFSETQ come from the germline V gene. CDR3 DNA: TGCGCCAGCAGCTTGGTCCCGGGACAGGCTAATGAAGCTTTCTTT. Translated: CASSLVPGQANEAFF.

The CDR3 loop reads CASSPPYAEINYGYTF. The CDR3 DNA reads as TGTGCCAGCAGCCCCCCTTACGCCGAGATTAACTATGGCTACACCTTC. This chain joins TRBV5-4 and TRBJ1-2; D is unclear. Germline V gives CDR1 SGHNT, CDR2 YYREEE (reference sequence). V lost 4 bases and J lost 1, with 17 bases in between. This CDR3 spans 16 amino acids.